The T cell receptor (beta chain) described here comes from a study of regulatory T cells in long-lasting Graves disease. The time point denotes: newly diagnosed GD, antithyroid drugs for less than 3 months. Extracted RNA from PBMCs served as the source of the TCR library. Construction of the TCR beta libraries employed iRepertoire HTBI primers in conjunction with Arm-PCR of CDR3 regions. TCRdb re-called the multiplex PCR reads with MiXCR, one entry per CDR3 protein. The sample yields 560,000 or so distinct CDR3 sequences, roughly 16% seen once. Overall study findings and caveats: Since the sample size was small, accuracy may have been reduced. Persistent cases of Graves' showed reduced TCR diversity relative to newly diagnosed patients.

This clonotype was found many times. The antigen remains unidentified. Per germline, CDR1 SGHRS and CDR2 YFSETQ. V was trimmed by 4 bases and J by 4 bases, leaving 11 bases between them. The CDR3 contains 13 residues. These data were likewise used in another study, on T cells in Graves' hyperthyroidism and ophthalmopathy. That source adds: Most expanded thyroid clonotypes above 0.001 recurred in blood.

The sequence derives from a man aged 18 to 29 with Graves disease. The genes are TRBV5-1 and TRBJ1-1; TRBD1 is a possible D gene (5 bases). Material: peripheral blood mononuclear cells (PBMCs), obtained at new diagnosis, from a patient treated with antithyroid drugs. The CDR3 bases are TGCGCCAGCAGCCCCCGGGGCCCCACTGAAGCTTTCTTT. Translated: CASSPRGPTEAFF.